This TCR beta chain was retrieved from a study of cytomegalovirus exposure and HLA in healthy donors. Study summary: As an earlier analysis found, around 200 million T cells yielded 95 million to 130 million unique TCR beta sequences. General observations from the study: The classifier was said to identify cytomegalovirus status with high specificity and sensitivity. Earlier analysis yielded a pattern in which most TCR beta V segments were productive about 87% or about 30% of the time.

With 60 Vbeta and 13 Jbeta primers, the PCR was carried out. Generated by immunoSEQ multiplex PCR, the TCRdb table keeps only in-frame clones and is missing some. Of fewer than 250,000 clones listed, roughly 85% are singletons. Nominally healthy donors were sampled, though unrecorded immune exposures were likely. As to this clone: Its antigen remains unknown.

The germline CDR1 and CDR2 sequences are MNHEY and SVGAGI. The CDR3 sequence is 14 residues long. V dropped 2 bases and J dropped 5 bases, with 9 bases sitting between them. This clonotype was obtained from a male donor in good health and CMV-seronegative. V is TRBV6-5 and J is TRBJ1-4; D gene uncertain. The specimen was PBMCs. The CDR3 DNA sequence: TGTGCCAGCAGTTACCGCTTTGGCAATGAAAAACTGTTTTTT. Amino acid sequence: CASSYRFGNEKLFF.